Following are 2 T cell receptor beta chains from one sample sequenced in a study of T-cell reconstitution after alpha-beta-depleted transplantation in children. As it was prepared, the TCRbeta library received unique molecular identifiers. TCRdb processed the PCR reads anew with MiXCR; each CDR3 protein has one entry. The sample carries almost 600,000 distinct CDR3 sequences, 27% recorded once. The specimen was PBMCs, collected before TCRalphabeta/CD19-depleted stem cell transplant. These TCRs come from a boy younger than two with Wiskott-Aldrich syndrome, due to receive a stem cell transplant.

The chain couples TRBV20-1 to TRBJ2-7, with 7 bases matching TRBD1. Germline CDR1 DFQATT, CDR2 SNEGSKA (reference sequence). The CDR3 is 12 amino acids. V was clipped by 4 bases and J by 5 bases; unmatched bases: 5. The CDR3 sequence: CSATDRVDEQYF. As DNA, the CDR3 is TGCAGTGCTACCGACAGGGTTGACGAGCAGTACTTC.

The chain uses TRBV20-1 and TRBJ2-7; TRBD2 matches 9 bases. J lost 3 bases, V lost 6 bases, and 6 bases had no gene match. Germline V CDR1 and CDR2: DFQATT, SNEGSKA (reference sequence). The CDR3 loop spans 13 amino acids. DNA of the CDR3: TGCAGTGCCGACGGGCGGGAGGGCTACGAGCAGTACTTC. Its protein product is CSADGREGYEQYF.